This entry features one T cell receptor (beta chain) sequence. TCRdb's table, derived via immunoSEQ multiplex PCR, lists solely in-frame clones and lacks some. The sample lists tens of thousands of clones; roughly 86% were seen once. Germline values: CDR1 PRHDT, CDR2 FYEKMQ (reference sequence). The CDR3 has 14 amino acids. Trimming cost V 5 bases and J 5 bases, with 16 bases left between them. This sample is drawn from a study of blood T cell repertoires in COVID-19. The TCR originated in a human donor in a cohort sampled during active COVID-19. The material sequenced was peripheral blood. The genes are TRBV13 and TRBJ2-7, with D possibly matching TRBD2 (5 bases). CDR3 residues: CASSRRLVPNEQYF. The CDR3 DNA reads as TGTGCCAGCAGCCGGAGGCTGGTCCCCAACGAGCAGTACTTC.